This T cell receptor beta chain came from a study of cytomegalovirus exposure and HLA in healthy donors. The V gene end was trimmed by 5 bases and the J gene end by 0 bases; junction bases not matched to a gene: 9. The CDR3 has 16 residues. The germline gives CDR1 MGHDK, CDR2 SYGVNS. Concerning this clone: The antigen is undetermined.

Study-level points and caveats: High sensitivity and specificity were reportedly achieved when the classifier diagnosed cytomegalovirus status. There were about 160 TCR beta chains listed as cytomegalovirus-associated. Among TCR sequences, most were rare, though some public TCRs appeared in many donors.

Using immunoSEQ multiplex PCR, the repertoire was profiled, and TCRdb retains in-frame clones only, with some absent. Of about 98,000 clones in the sample, roughly 87% were seen once. The TCR sequence derives from a man aged 18-30 years in good health and CMV-seropositive. Sequenced: PBMCs. The chain joins TRBV25-1 to TRBJ1-2, with TRBD1 matching over 7 bases. CDR3 nucleotides: TGTGCCAGCAGTCACCGGGACAGATCCTCTAACTATGGCTACACCTTC. Translated: CASSHRDRSSNYGYTF.